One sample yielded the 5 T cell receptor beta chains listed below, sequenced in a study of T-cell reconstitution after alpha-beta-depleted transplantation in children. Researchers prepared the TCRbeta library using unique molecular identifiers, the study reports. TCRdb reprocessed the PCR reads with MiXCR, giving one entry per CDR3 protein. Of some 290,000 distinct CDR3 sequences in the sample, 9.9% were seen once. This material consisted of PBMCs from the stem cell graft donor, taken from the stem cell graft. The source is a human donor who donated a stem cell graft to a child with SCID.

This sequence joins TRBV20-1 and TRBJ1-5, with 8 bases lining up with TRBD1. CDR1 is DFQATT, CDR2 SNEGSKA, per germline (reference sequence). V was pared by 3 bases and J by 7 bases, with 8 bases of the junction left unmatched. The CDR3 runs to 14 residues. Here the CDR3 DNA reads TGCAGTGCTAGTCTGGCAGGGGGCGAGCAGCCCCAGCATTTT. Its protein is CSASLAGGEQPQHF.

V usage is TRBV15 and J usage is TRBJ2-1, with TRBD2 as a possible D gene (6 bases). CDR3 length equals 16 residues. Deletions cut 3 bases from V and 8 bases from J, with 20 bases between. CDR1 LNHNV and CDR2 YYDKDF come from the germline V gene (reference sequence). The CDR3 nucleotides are TGTGCCACCAGCAGTATAACATGGTCCGGCGGGGATGAGCAGTTCTTC. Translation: CATSSITWSGGDEQFF.

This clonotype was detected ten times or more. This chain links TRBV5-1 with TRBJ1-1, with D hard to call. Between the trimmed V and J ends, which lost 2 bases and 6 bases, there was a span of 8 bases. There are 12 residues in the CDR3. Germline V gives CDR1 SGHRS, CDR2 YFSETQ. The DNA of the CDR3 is TGCGCCAGCAGCTTTGGGGAAGCTGAAGCTTTCTTT. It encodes CASSFGEAEAFF.

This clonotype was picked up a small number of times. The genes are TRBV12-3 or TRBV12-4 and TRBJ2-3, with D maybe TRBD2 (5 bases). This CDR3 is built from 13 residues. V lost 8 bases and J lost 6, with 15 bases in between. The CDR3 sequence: CASVGVSGDTQYF. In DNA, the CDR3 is TGTGCCAGCGTTGGGGTATCGGGGGATACGCAGTATTTT.

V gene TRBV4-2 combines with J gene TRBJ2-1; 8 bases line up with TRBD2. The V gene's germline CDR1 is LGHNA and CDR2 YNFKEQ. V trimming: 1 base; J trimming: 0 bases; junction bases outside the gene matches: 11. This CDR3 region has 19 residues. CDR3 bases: TGTGCCAGCAGCCAAGCCTCCTTGGTGCGGGGGGCCTCCTACAATGAGCAGTTCTTC. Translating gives CASSQASLVRGASYNEQFF.